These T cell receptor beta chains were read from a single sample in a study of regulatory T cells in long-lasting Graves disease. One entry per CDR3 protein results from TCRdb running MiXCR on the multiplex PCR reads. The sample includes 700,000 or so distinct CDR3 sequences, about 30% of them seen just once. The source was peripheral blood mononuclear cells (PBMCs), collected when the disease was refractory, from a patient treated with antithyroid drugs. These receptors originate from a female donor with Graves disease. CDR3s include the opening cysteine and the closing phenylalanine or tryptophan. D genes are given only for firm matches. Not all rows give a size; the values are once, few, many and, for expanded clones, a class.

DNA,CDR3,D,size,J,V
TGTGCCAGCAGCTACCGACCGGGACAGGGGAGTCCTGGAAACACCATATATTTT,CASSYRPGQGSPGNTIYF,TRBD1,few,TRBJ1-3,TRBV11-2
TGTGCCAGTAGTAGGGCCGCCGGGGTCACTGAAGCTTTCTTT,CASSRAAGVTEAFF,NA,NA,TRBJ1-1,TRBV19
TGTGCCAGCAGCCCCCTGGGGATATACGAGCAGTACTTC,CASSPLGIYEQYF,NA,NA,TRBJ2-7,TRBV6-1
TGTGCCAGCAGCCCGGGCAGGGGGAATGAAAAACTGTTTTTT,CASSPGRGNEKLFF,TRBD1,few,TRBJ1-4,TRBV3-1
TGCGCCAGCAACAGGGGGGAAGAGACCCAGTACTTC,CASNRGEETQYF,TRBD1,few,TRBJ2-5,TRBV5-1
TGTGCCAGCAGCTTGAAGGGGGCCTTTAGTAGTGGGGCCAACGTCCTGACTTTC,CASSLKGAFSSGANVLTF,TRBD1,NA,TRBJ2-6,TRBV7-9
TGTGCCAGCACCAAAACTGGGGGTACCGGGGAGCTGTTTTTT,CASTKTGGTGELFF,NA,NA,TRBJ2-2,TRBV7-9
TGCGCCAGCAGTGAGATTCTCGCGGCCGGGGAGCTGTTTTTT,CASSEILAAGELFF,NA,few,TRBJ2-2,TRBV10-2
TGTGCCAGCAGCTTATTCGACTCCGTAGCTAACTATGGCTACACCTTC,CASSLFDSVANYGYTF,NA,few,TRBJ1-2,TRBV11-2
TGTGCCAGCAGCTTAGCGCACGGGGGTGAAGCTTTCTTT,CASSLAHGGEAFF,NA,NA,TRBJ1-1,TRBV5-1
TGTGCCAGCAGTGTCAGAGGAGATGGCTACACCTTC,CASSVRGDGYTF,NA,many,TRBJ1-2,TRBV6-1
TGTGCCAGCGGGGGGGGGGCATTCCAGCCCCAGCATTTT,CASGGGAFQPQHF,NA,NA,TRBJ1-5,TRBV6-1
TGTGCCAGCAGTCGACAGGGGTTGACCTACGAGCAGTACTTC,CASSRQGLTYEQYF,TRBD1,few,TRBJ2-7,TRBV6-1
TGTGCCAGCAGTTTGGGAGTAGGATCCCCCCACGAGCAGTACTTC,CASSLGVGSPHEQYF,NA,few,TRBJ2-7,TRBV12-3/TRBV12-4
TGTGCCAGCAGCTTGCTTCTAAGTAATTCACCCCTCCACTTT,CASSLLLSNSPLHF,NA,NA,TRBJ1-6,TRBV11-2
TGCAGTGCTAGGTCGTCAGGGGGTTGGAACAATCAGCCCCAGCATTTT,CSARSSGGWNNQPQHF,TRBD1,NA,TRBJ1-5,TRBV20-1
TGTGCCAGCAGTTCCCTGGGGATGAGGGCTTTCTTT,CASSSLGMRAFF,NA,many,TRBJ1-1,TRBV27
TGTGCCAGCAGTCCCCTCCGACGGACTAGCGGGAGGGCCTCCTACGAGCAGTACTTC,CASSPLRRTSGRASYEQYF,TRBD2,many,TRBJ2-7,TRBV12-3/TRBV12-4
TGTGCCATCAGTGAGTCCGAGGGGCTGACCCCGGGCGGTCCTGGCTACACCTTC,CAISESEGLTPGGPGYTF,NA,NA,TRBJ1-2,TRBV10-3
TGTGCCAGCAGCATATCAGGGGGATCCAATCAGCCCCAGCATTTT,CASSISGGSNQPQHF,TRBD1,few,TRBJ1-5,TRBV28
TGTGCCAGCAGCCCGTCTAGCGACATGGATACGCAGTATTTT,CASSPSSDMDTQYF,NA,NA,TRBJ2-3,TRBV14
TGTGCCAGCAGCTTAGGGTCTCCCGTCCGGTGGGGCTACACCTTC,CASSLGSPVRWGYTF,NA,few,TRBJ1-2,TRBV6-1
TGTGCCAGTAGTACACGGACTGCAACTAATGAAAAACTGTTTTTT,CASSTRTATNEKLFF,NA,NA,TRBJ1-4,TRBV19
TGTGCCAGCAGTTTAGCTTCCAGTCCCACTGAAGCTTTCTTT,CASSLASSPTEAFF,NA,NA,TRBJ1-1,TRBV12-3/TRBV12-4
TGTGCCAGCAGTTTACGGACGGCCACCCTTATTTACGAGCAGTACTTC,CASSLRTATLIYEQYF,NA,many,TRBJ2-7,TRBV27
TGTGCCAGCAATGACGCCATGAACACTGAAGCTTTCTTT,CASNDAMNTEAFF,NA,NA,TRBJ1-1,TRBV6-1
TGTGCCACCAGCAACCGAGGGGGCGGTGAGCAGTACTTC,CATSNRGGGEQYF,TRBD1,few,TRBJ2-7,TRBV15
TGTGCCGGGGGGGGAACCCACTACGAGCAGTACTTC,CAGGGTHYEQYF,TRBD2,few,TRBJ2-7,TRBV2
TGCAGTGCTACACGGCCGGGACAGGGTTTTTTTTCACCCCTCCACTTT,CSATRPGQGFFSPLHF,TRBD1,NA,TRBJ1-6,TRBV20-1
TGTGCCAGCCAGACAGGGGCAAACACTGAAGCTTTCTTT,CASQTGANTEAFF,TRBD1,NA,TRBJ1-1,TRBV19
TGTGCCAGCAGTGTCTACAGGGGGCATGGCGGGGAGCTGTTTTTT,CASSVYRGHGGELFF,TRBD1,few,TRBJ2-2,TRBV6-1
TGTGCCAGCAGCGCGGGACAGGGGATTTATGAGCAGTTCTTC,CASSAGQGIYEQFF,TRBD1,NA,TRBJ2-1,TRBV3-1
TGCAGCGTGGTGACAGGGGGTGAGGGCTCCTACGAGCAGTACTTC,CSVVTGGEGSYEQYF,TRBD1,few,TRBJ2-7,TRBV29-1
TGTGCCAGCAGCTTAGCTATAGACATTCAGTACTTC,CASSLAIDIQYF,NA,few,TRBJ2-4,TRBV7-9
TGTGCCAGTAGTATCACCGGGACTAGCGGGATTGTCGCCGGGACGGGGGAGCTGTTTTTT,CASSITGTSGIVAGTGELFF,TRBD2,once,TRBJ2-2,TRBV19
TGTGCCATCAGTGAGGGACTAGCGGGGGAGAGCTCCTACGAGCAGTACTTC,CAISEGLAGESSYEQYF,TRBD2,few,TRBJ2-7,TRBV10-3
TGTGCCAGCAGTTTAAGGGGGTCCCCCATTTACACTGAAGCTTTCTTT,CASSLRGSPIYTEAFF,NA,many,TRBJ1-1,TRBV12-3/TRBV12-4
TGCGCCAGCAGCCCGGGACTAGCGGGAGCCTACGAGCAGTACTTC,CASSPGLAGAYEQYF,TRBD2,many,TRBJ2-7,TRBV5-1
TGTGCCAGTAGTGATCTGTCGGGGACAGGACTTTCCTACGAGCAGTACTTC,CASSDLSGTGLSYEQYF,TRBD1,NA,TRBJ2-7,TRBV19
TGCAGTGCCGCACCGGAAGCAACTAATGAAAAACTGTTTTTT,CSAAPEATNEKLFF,NA,NA,TRBJ1-4,TRBV20-1
TGTGCCAGCACACCTATATCGCCTGAAGAGACCCAGTACTTC,CASTPISPEETQYF,NA,NA,TRBJ2-5,TRBV7-2
TGTGCCAGCAGTGAAGGGTATAGCAATCAGCCCCAGCATTTT,CASSEGYSNQPQHF,NA,few,TRBJ1-5,TRBV6-2/TRBV6-3
TGTGCCAGTAGTATGAGGACAGCAGGAGGTCGTTCGGCCAAAAACATTCAGTACTTC,CASSMRTAGGRSAKNIQYF,NA,NA,TRBJ2-4,TRBV19
TGTGCCAGCAGTGAAAAATGGGTGAATTACGGCAATCAGCCCCAGCATTTT,CASSEKWVNYGNQPQHF,NA,NA,TRBJ1-5,TRBV2
TGTGCCAGCAGCTTCGTCCCCGGGGAGCTGTTTTTT,CASSFVPGELFF,NA,NA,TRBJ2-2,TRBV7-2
TGTGCCAGCAGCTTAGCGCTGACAGGGGACACTGAAGCTTTCTTT,CASSLALTGDTEAFF,TRBD1,NA,TRBJ1-1,TRBV7-9
TGTGCCAGCAGTGAAGCGCTCGGGAGTGAAAAACTGTTTTTT,CASSEALGSEKLFF,NA,many,TRBJ1-4,TRBV2
TGTGCCAGCAGTCTTCCGGTAGGGCAAAGCGAGCAGTACTTC,CASSLPVGQSEQYF,NA,NA,TRBJ2-7,TRBV6-1
TGTGCCACCAGCAGAACCCTACGGGGTCGAACAGGCGGAAATAGGTATGGCTACACCTTC,CATSRTLRGRTGGNRYGYTF,NA,few,TRBJ1-2,TRBV15
TGTGCCAGCAGTTTTTCGGACAGGGACCACGAGCAGTACTTC,CASSFSDRDHEQYF,TRBD1,NA,TRBJ2-7,TRBV6-2/TRBV6-3
TGTGCCACCGGTGAAGCGTATTCTGAAGCTTTCTTT,CATGEAYSEAFF,NA,NA,TRBJ1-1,TRBV27
TGTGCCATCAGAGTAAGGAACACTGAAGCTCTCTTT,CAIRVRNTEALF,NA,NA,TRBJ1-1,TRBV10-3
TGTGCCAGCAGTTCAAGGGTATTCGGTGGCTACACCTTC,CASSSRVFGGYTF,NA,many,TRBJ1-2,TRBV28
TGTGCCAGCAGCTTGAGCTACACTGAAGCTTTCTTT,CASSLSYTEAFF,NA,many,TRBJ1-1,TRBV12-3/TRBV12-4
TGTGCCAGCAGTTGGGACAGGGGAGCCAAAAACATTCAGTACTTC,CASSWDRGAKNIQYF,TRBD1,many,TRBJ2-4,TRBV12-3/TRBV12-4
TGCAGTGCTCCAGCACAGCCTAGCGGGAGAAGAGGCGAGCAGTTCTTC,CSAPAQPSGRRGEQFF,TRBD2,NA,TRBJ2-1,TRBV20-1
TGCAGTGCCGGGACTAGCGCCAAGGAGCAGTACTTC,CSAGTSAKEQYF,TRBD2,NA,TRBJ2-7,TRBV20-1